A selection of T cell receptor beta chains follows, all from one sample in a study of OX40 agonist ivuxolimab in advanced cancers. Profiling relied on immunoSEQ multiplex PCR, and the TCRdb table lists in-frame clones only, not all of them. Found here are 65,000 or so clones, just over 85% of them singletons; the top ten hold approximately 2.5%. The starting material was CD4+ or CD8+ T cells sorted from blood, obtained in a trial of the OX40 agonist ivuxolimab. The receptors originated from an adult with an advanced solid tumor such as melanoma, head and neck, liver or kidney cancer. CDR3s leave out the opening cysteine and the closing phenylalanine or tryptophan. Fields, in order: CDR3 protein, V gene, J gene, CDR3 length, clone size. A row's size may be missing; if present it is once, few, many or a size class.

cdr3_aa: ASSPLTGWGNSPLH
v_call: TRBV28
j_call: TRBJ1-6
cdr3_length: 14
clone_size: .

cdr3_aa: AWTKRGGESPLH
v_call: TRBV30
j_call: TRBJ1-6
cdr3_length: 12
clone_size: .

cdr3_aa: ASSRQANTEAF
v_call: TRBV6-1
j_call: TRBJ1-1
cdr3_length: 11
clone_size: .

cdr3_aa: ASSQGRSTAFYGYT
v_call: TRBV5-4
j_call: TRBJ1-2
cdr3_length: 14
clone_size: .

cdr3_aa: ASSHVPYQETQY
v_call: TRBV11-2
j_call: TRBJ2-5
cdr3_length: 12
clone_size: .

cdr3_aa: ASSIAVRYEQY
v_call: TRBV19
j_call: TRBJ2-7
cdr3_length: 11
clone_size: .

cdr3_aa: ASSLEAGFQY
v_call: TRBV7-2
j_call: TRBJ2-4
cdr3_length: 10
clone_size: once

cdr3_aa: ASSRQGNSPLH
v_call: TRBV28
j_call: TRBJ1-6
cdr3_length: 11
clone_size: .

cdr3_aa: ASSVNQGEKAF
v_call: TRBV2
j_call: TRBJ1-1
cdr3_length: 11
clone_size: .

cdr3_aa: ASSLEAGSTDTQY
v_call: TRBV5-1
j_call: TRBJ2-3
cdr3_length: 13
clone_size: few

cdr3_aa: AWARDRNEKLF
v_call: TRBV30
j_call: TRBJ1-4
cdr3_length: 11
clone_size: few

cdr3_aa: ASSFVTEGYT
v_call: TRBV28
j_call: TRBJ1-2
cdr3_length: 10
clone_size: .

cdr3_aa: ASSYDSGGANEQF
v_call: TRBV6-5
j_call: TRBJ2-1
cdr3_length: 13
clone_size: .

cdr3_aa: ASSFLPGLAGAPNTGELF
v_call: TRBV19
j_call: TRBJ2-2
cdr3_length: 18
clone_size: .

cdr3_aa: ASSPTGIHEQF
v_call: TRBV2
j_call: TRBJ2-1
cdr3_length: 11
clone_size: .

cdr3_aa: ASSHDRGGGETQY
v_call: TRBV5-1
j_call: TRBJ2-5
cdr3_length: 13
clone_size: .

cdr3_aa: ASRPGPKEQY
v_call: TRBV2
j_call: TRBJ2-7
cdr3_length: 10
clone_size: .

cdr3_aa: ASEGGDSPLH
v_call: TRBV7-2
j_call: TRBJ1-6
cdr3_length: 10
clone_size: once

cdr3_aa: ASSRQGVTVADTQY
v_call: TRBV2
j_call: TRBJ2-3
cdr3_length: 14
clone_size: once

cdr3_aa: ASSHDLAGQGMGNQPQH
v_call: TRBV28
j_call: TRBJ1-5
cdr3_length: 17
clone_size: .

cdr3_aa: ACTSTGYGYT
v_call: TRBV30
j_call: TRBJ1-2
cdr3_length: 10
clone_size: .

cdr3_aa: AISEREVLY
v_call: TRBV10-3
j_call: TRBJ2-7
cdr3_length: 9
clone_size: .

cdr3_aa: SVGLQGRTYEQY
v_call: TRBV29-1
j_call: TRBJ2-7
cdr3_length: 12
clone_size: .

cdr3_aa: ASSFMEGADTQY
v_call: TRBV5-6
j_call: TRBJ2-3
cdr3_length: 12
clone_size: .

cdr3_aa: ASSEGQGGSGNTIY
v_call: TRBV18
j_call: TRBJ1-3
cdr3_length: 14
clone_size: few

cdr3_aa: ASSQTLAPPNTGELF
v_call: TRBV4-2
j_call: TRBJ2-2
cdr3_length: 15
clone_size: few

cdr3_aa: ASSTQGAWTEAF
v_call: TRBV19
j_call: TRBJ1-1
cdr3_length: 12
clone_size: .

cdr3_aa: ASSPLVSNQGEQF
v_call: TRBV5-1
j_call: TRBJ2-1
cdr3_length: 13
clone_size: once

cdr3_aa: ASSLIREPLH
v_call: TRBV7-2
j_call: TRBJ1-6
cdr3_length: 10
clone_size: .

cdr3_aa: ASSLAGEGGYT
v_call: TRBV5-4
j_call: TRBJ1-2
cdr3_length: 11
clone_size: .

cdr3_aa: ASSQDSRGGDEQY
v_call: TRBV4-1
j_call: TRBJ2-7
cdr3_length: 13
clone_size: .

cdr3_aa: ASSFGGRDEQF
v_call: TRBV11-3
j_call: TRBJ2-1
cdr3_length: 11
clone_size: .

cdr3_aa: ASSEGLAGNTGELF
v_call: TRBV6-1
j_call: TRBJ2-2
cdr3_length: 14
clone_size: few

cdr3_aa: ACGPGEVQY
v_call: TRBV30
j_call: TRBJ2-7
cdr3_length: 9
clone_size: .

cdr3_aa: ASSSTVFGQF
v_call: TRBV6-1
j_call: TRBJ2-1
cdr3_length: 10
clone_size: .

cdr3_aa: AISVKGYGYT
v_call: TRBV10-3
j_call: TRBJ1-2
cdr3_length: 10
clone_size: few

cdr3_aa: ASSDGPPGGAGETQY
v_call: TRBV19
j_call: TRBJ2-5
cdr3_length: 15
clone_size: .

cdr3_aa: ASSISPGLARFSYNEQF
v_call: TRBV19
j_call: TRBJ2-1
cdr3_length: 17
clone_size: few

cdr3_aa: ASSPQTGVTEAF
v_call: TRBV18
j_call: TRBJ1-1
cdr3_length: 12
clone_size: .

cdr3_aa: ASSPYRGSNTEAF
v_call: TRBV18
j_call: TRBJ1-1
cdr3_length: 13
clone_size: .

cdr3_aa: ASSWGGLAGGETQY
v_call: TRBV5-1
j_call: TRBJ2-5
cdr3_length: 14
clone_size: once

cdr3_aa: ASSPAGASYEQY
v_call: TRBV4-2
j_call: TRBJ2-7
cdr3_length: 12
clone_size: .

cdr3_aa: ASTPGLAGNTGELF
v_call: TRBV19
j_call: TRBJ2-2
cdr3_length: 14
clone_size: .

cdr3_aa: ASSWDSRGTGELF
v_call: TRBV7-7
j_call: TRBJ2-2
cdr3_length: 13
clone_size: .

cdr3_aa: ASTKPGGSTNEQF
v_call: TRBV9
j_call: TRBJ2-1
cdr3_length: 13
clone_size: once

cdr3_aa: ASSFDLPLEQY
v_call: TRBV28
j_call: TRBJ2-7
cdr3_length: 11
clone_size: .

cdr3_aa: ATSRAGFNYGYT
v_call: TRBV15
j_call: TRBJ1-2
cdr3_length: 12
clone_size: few

cdr3_aa: ASSLIGTSGGANTDTQY
v_call: TRBV5-1
j_call: TRBJ2-3
cdr3_length: 17
clone_size: .

cdr3_aa: ASTLGVARPQH
v_call: TRBV28
j_call: TRBJ1-5
cdr3_length: 11
clone_size: .

cdr3_aa: ASSLEGGAETQY
v_call: TRBV5-1
j_call: TRBJ2-5
cdr3_length: 12
clone_size: .

cdr3_aa: ASSSRGGETQY
v_call: TRBV7-9
j_call: TRBJ2-5
cdr3_length: 11
clone_size: .

cdr3_aa: ASSSGEEGSPLH
v_call: TRBV6-1
j_call: TRBJ1-6
cdr3_length: 12
clone_size: .

cdr3_aa: ASRDSSSYEQY
v_call: TRBV28
j_call: TRBJ2-7
cdr3_length: 11
clone_size: few

cdr3_aa: ASSWELSNTEAF
v_call: TRBV5-1
j_call: TRBJ1-1
cdr3_length: 12
clone_size: .

cdr3_aa: ASRRGVEQY
v_call: TRBV11-2
j_call: TRBJ2-7
cdr3_length: 9
clone_size: .

cdr3_aa: SVEGVIGVLNTEAF
v_call: TRBV29-1
j_call: TRBJ1-1
cdr3_length: 14
clone_size: .

cdr3_aa: ASSLLGKGNRNEQF
v_call: TRBV7-2
j_call: TRBJ2-1
cdr3_length: 14
clone_size: few

cdr3_aa: ASSFDRVNTEAF
v_call: TRBV10-3
j_call: TRBJ1-1
cdr3_length: 12
clone_size: .

cdr3_aa: ASSVDRGPEAF
v_call: TRBV2
j_call: TRBJ1-1
cdr3_length: 11
clone_size: .

cdr3_aa: ASSYREYQPQH
v_call: TRBV27
j_call: TRBJ1-5
cdr3_length: 11
clone_size: .